This is a list of T cell receptor beta chains from one sample in a study of cytomegalovirus exposure and HLA in healthy donors. Measured with immunoSEQ multiplex PCR; TCRdb has only the in-frame clones, and not every one. Of roughly 200,000 clones in the sample, about 10% are singletons; the top ten hold 1% to 1.5%. Specimen: PBMCs. The receptors shown here come from a woman younger than 45 in good health and CMV-seropositive. The CDR3 runs from the conserved cysteine through the conserved F or W. The D gene is left open where the match is weak. Clone size is not always given. Where it is, it says once, few, many or a class for expanded clones.

j_call	v_call	d_call	clone_size	cdr3_nt	cdr3_aa
TRBJ2-1	TRBV19	.	few	TGTGCCAGTAGTATGAGGGTAGGGATCAATGAGCAGTTCTTC	CASSMRVGINEQFF
TRBJ2-7	TRBV27	TRBD1	.	TGTGCCAGCAGTTTAGGGACAGACGAGCAGTACTTC	CASSLGTDEQYF
TRBJ2-2	TRBV5-1	.	few	TGCGCCAGCAGCGAGTACGCAGGGAACACCGGGGAGCTGTTTTTT	CASSEYAGNTGELFF
TRBJ2-2	TRBV19	TRBD1	.	TGTGCCAGTAGAGGGACAGCTTACGCCGGGGAGCTGTTTTTT	CASRGTAYAGELFF
TRBJ2-2	TRBV10-3	.	few	TGTGCCATCAGTGACCCGGGAATCAACACCGGGGAGCTGTTTTTT	CAISDPGINTGELFF
TRBJ2-2	TRBV9	TRBD2	.	TGTGCCAGCAGCACGGGACTAGCGGGCACCGGGGAGCTGTTTTTT	CASSTGLAGTGELFF
TRBJ2-7	TRBV5-1	TRBD1	few	TGCGCCAGCAGCTTGGGGGACAGGACCGAGCAGTACTTC	CASSLGDRTEQYF
TRBJ1-4	TRBV7-9	TRBD1	.	TGTGCCAGCAGCTCAACAGGACAGGGAACAACTAATGAAAAACTGTTTTTT	CASSSTGQGTTNEKLFF
TRBJ1-2	TRBV2	.	few	TGTGCCAGCAGTAACAAGGGAGCTCCATATGGCTACACCTTC	CASSNKGAPYGYTF
TRBJ2-1	TRBV6-5	TRBD2	.	TGTGCCAGCAGTTATGAGCGGGACCTCTACAATGAGCAGTTCTTC	CASSYERDLYNEQFF
TRBJ1-2	TRBV2	.	few	TGTGCCAGCAGTGTCACAGCTTATGGCTACACCTTC	CASSVTAYGYTF
TRBJ2-1	TRBV9	.	few	TGTGCCAGCAGCGTAGGGGGGGATTTATCGTACAATGAGCAGTTCTTC	CASSVGGDLSYNEQFF
TRBJ2-1	TRBV10-3	TRBD2	.	TGTGCCATCAGTGAGGGCGGGACTAGCGGTCAATTAACCTACAATGAGCAGTTCTTC	CAISEGGTSGQLTYNEQFF
TRBJ1-1	TRBV27	.	few	TGTGCCAGCAGTCTCCAGGGCTGGACTGAAGCTTTCTTT	CASSLQGWTEAFF
TRBJ2-7	TRBV18	TRBD1	.	TGTGCCAGCTCACCGGCAGGGGGCTACGAGCAGTACTTC	CASSPAGGYEQYF
TRBJ1-4	TRBV5-5	.	.	TGTGCCAGCAGCCCCAGGGGATTCGGGGAAAAACTGTTTTTT	CASSPRGFGEKLFF
TRBJ2-1	TRBV27	.	.	TGTGCCAGCTCCCAAACAGGGTACAATGAGCAGTTCTTC	CASSQTGYNEQFF
TRBJ1-2	TRBV5-1	.	few	TGCGCCAGCAGCTTAGACCCCAGGGCGAGGAACTATGGCTACACCTTC	CASSLDPRARNYGYTF
TRBJ2-3	TRBV19	TRBD1	.	TGTGCCAGTAGTATTCGGGACAGGGGTGCAGATACGCAGTATTTT	CASSIRDRGADTQYF
TRBJ1-1	TRBV13	.	few	TGTGCCAGCACCCCTCCCGGGGGGACTGAAGCTTTCTTT	CASTPPGGTEAFF
TRBJ1-2	TRBV2	.	.	TGTGCCAGCAGGAGGACACTCGGGAGAGGGTCGGATGGCTACACCTTC	CASRRTLGRGSDGYTF
TRBJ2-7	TRBV7-9	.	.	TGTGCCAGCAGCTCCATGTACGAGCAGTACTTC	CASSSMYEQYF
TRBJ2-7	TRBV10-3	TRBD2	.	TGTGCCATCAGTGAGCCAGGGACTAGCGGGCACGAGCAGTACTTC	CAISEPGTSGHEQYF
TRBJ1-4	TRBV28	.	few	TGTGCCAGCAGTTTAATAGGGCGGGGTAATAATGAAAAACTGTTTTTT	CASSLIGRGNNEKLFF
TRBJ1-2	TRBV6-1	TRBD1	few	TGTGCCAGCAGTGTCGTGGGACAGGGGGGCTATGGCTACACCTTC	CASSVVGQGGYGYTF
TRBJ1-4	TRBV4-1	TRBD1	few	TGCGCCAGCAGCCAGAAAGACAGGGGCCTCCTTAATGAAAAACTGTTTTTT	CASSQKDRGLLNEKLFF